Below, one T cell receptor (beta chain) is given with its context. This CDR3 is 14 amino acids long. The junction had 7 bases not matched to a gene; V was cut back by 4 bases and J by 7 bases. CDR1 MRHNA and CDR2 SNTAGT come from the germline V gene. The data belong to a study of shared clonotypes between healthy human individuals. Several immunoSEQ plates held equal portions of the genomic DNA taken from each subset. Data came from immunoSEQ multiplex PCR; TCRdb stores just in-frame clones and leaves some out. The sample holds nearly 500,000 clones, 76% seen once. Unsorted samples used tens of millions of PBMCs for genomic DNA.

The clonotype comes from a woman between 40 and 55 years old in good health. Some clones in this sample may be carry-over from other donors' samples. Sequenced input: PBMCs. The chain couples TRBV6-4 to TRBJ1-5, with 7 nucleotides matching TRBD1. This chain's CDR3 is CASSATGEAQPQHF. For the CDR3, the DNA is TGTGCCAGCAGTGCTACAGGGGAAGCACAGCCCCAGCATTTT.